Detailed here is one T cell receptor beta chain. Its antigen is still unknown. Sequenced by immunoSEQ multiplex PCR; TCRdb stores in-frame clones only, minus some. This table holds 95,000 to 100,000 clones, approximately 91% found once. Second doses at about 4 or about 12 weeks were pooled. Trimming shortened V by 0 bases and J by 7 bases, and 7 bases separated the two germline ends. Germline V gives CDR1 SGHTA, CDR2 FQGNSA. The CDR3 runs to 13 residues. The data belong to a study of T cell responses to AZD1222 COVID-19 vaccine. Findings of the study overall: White British ancestry dominated among donors, who included more females, and clonal diversity was possibly underestimated. Spike-specific TCR breadth and depth went up after people got two AZD1222 doses.

The source was peripheral blood, collected 28 days after the second AZD1222 dose. The receptor was derived from an adult who received the AZD1222 COVID-19 vaccine. The chain couples TRBV7-2 to TRBJ2-1; D gene unclear. Written as DNA, the CDR3 is TGTGCCAGCAGCTTAGCCGGGTTGAATGAGCAGTTCTTC. It is translated as CASSLAGLNEQFF. The entire variable domain, with the rest obtained from reference TRBV7-2 and TRBJ2-1, is as follows: GAGVSQSPSNKVTEKGKDVELRCDPISGHTALYWYRQSLGQGLEFLIYFQGNSAPDKSGLPSDRFSAERTGGSVSTLTIQRTQQEDSAVYLCASSLAGLNEQFFGPGTRLTVL.